Listed here is a single T cell receptor (beta chain). Antigen unknown. These data belong to a study of T cell repertoires in cytomegalovirus infection. Findings and limits, study-wide: What dominated the ex vivo response were HLA-C-restricted CMV-specific TCR beta clonotypes.

From the reads, TCRdb called clonotypes with MiXCR, one entry per CDR3 protein. The data contain some 180,000 distinct CDR3 sequences, about 17% of them seen just once; the ten biggest clones take up 20% to 25%. Germline V gives CDR1 MNHEY, CDR2 SVGAGI. CDR3 length: 14 residues. V lost 10 bases and J lost 7; bases outside the gene matches: 12. The sequence was obtained from a human donor in good health (CMV status not recorded). Some clones in this sample may be carry-over from other donors' samples. Sample: CD8+ T cells from PBMCs. The chain is built from TRBV6-5 and TRBJ2-2; 7 nucleotides match TRBD2. CDR3: CATTSGREIGELFF. For the CDR3, the DNA is TGTGCCACTACTTCGGGGAGGGAGATCGGGGAGCTGTTTTTT.